This T cell receptor (beta chain) was retrieved from a study of cytomegalovirus exposure and HLA in healthy donors. The PCR contained 60 Vbeta and 13 Jbeta primers. Here immunoSEQ multiplex PCR was the method, and the copy in TCRdb shows in-frame clones only, minus some. This table holds some 95,000 clones, 78% found once. This TCR was recovered from a middle-aged woman in good health and CMV-seropositive. The sequencing input was PBMCs.

CDR3 region: CASSQDRGLAGNSYNEQFF. The CDR3 coding sequence is TGCGCCAGCAGCCAAGATCGGGGACTAGCGGGGAACTCCTACAATGAGCAGTTCTTC. V and J are TRBV4-1 and TRBJ2-1; 13 nucleotides align to TRBD2. V was clipped by 0 bases and J by 0 bases; unmatched bases: 5. The V gene's germline CDR1 is MGHRA and CDR2 YSYEKL. The CDR3 consists of 19 residues.